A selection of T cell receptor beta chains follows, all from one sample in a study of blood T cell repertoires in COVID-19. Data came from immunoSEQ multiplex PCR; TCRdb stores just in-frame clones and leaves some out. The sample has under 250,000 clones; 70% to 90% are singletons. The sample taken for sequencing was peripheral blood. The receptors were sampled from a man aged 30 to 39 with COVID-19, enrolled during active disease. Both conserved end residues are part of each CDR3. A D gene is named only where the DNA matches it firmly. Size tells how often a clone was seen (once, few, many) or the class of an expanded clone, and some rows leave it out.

TGTGCCAGCAGCCGAGCGGGGGGTGAGCAGTTCTTC,CASSRAGGEQFF,TRBV25-1,NA,TRBJ2-1,TRBD2
TGTGCCGGTTTCGATTGGCAGGGAGGAACTGAAGCTTTCTTT,CAGFDWQGGTEAFF,TRBV6-5,NA,TRBJ1-1,NA
TGTGCCAGCAGCCACCGGGACAGGGGGACTGGAAACACCATATATTTT,CASSHRDRGTGNTIYF,TRBV5-4,NA,TRBJ1-3,TRBD1
TGTGCCAGCAGCCTCGATACTTATTCACCCCTCCACTTT,CASSLDTYSPLHF,TRBV2,NA,TRBJ1-6,NA
TGTGCCTGGAGTTTACGAGGGGGAGCTAACTATGGCTACACCTTC,CAWSLRGGANYGYTF,TRBV30,NA,TRBJ1-2,NA
TGTGCCAGCAGCTCCAGGACAACGGATAATTCACCCCTCCACTTT,CASSSRTTDNSPLHF,TRBV11-2,once,TRBJ1-6,NA
TGTGCCAGCAGCCCCGAGGGGGACAGGGATTCCTACGAGCAGTACTTC,CASSPEGDRDSYEQYF,TRBV7-3,NA,TRBJ2-7,TRBD1
TGCGCCAGCACCCTGCAGACAGGGGAGAATTCACCCCTCCACTTT,CASTLQTGENSPLHF,TRBV5-1,NA,TRBJ1-6,TRBD1
TGTGCCAGTAGTAAGCCGGGACAGGCGTATGGCTACACCTTC,CASSKPGQAYGYTF,TRBV19,NA,TRBJ1-2,TRBD1
TGCGCCAGCAGCCAAGTTGAACAGGACTACTACAATGAGCAGTTCTTC,CASSQVEQDYYNEQFF,TRBV4-1,NA,TRBJ2-1,NA
TGTGCCAGCTCACCCCCGGGCGGCCGCAGGGACTACACCTTC,CASSPPGGRRDYTF,TRBV18,NA,TRBJ1-2,NA
TGTGCCAGCAGTGAAAGCGGGAGCCAAAAGACCCAGCATTTT,CASSESGSQKTQHF,TRBV2,NA,TRBJ1-5,NA
TGTGCCACCAGCAGAGAGACAGGGAATAATGAAAAACTGTTTTTT,CATSRETGNNEKLFF,TRBV15,many,TRBJ1-4,TRBD1
TGTGCCAGTAGAAAGAGGACAGCTGCGAACACCGGGGAGCTGTTTTTT,CASRKRTAANTGELFF,TRBV19,NA,TRBJ2-2,NA
TGTGCCAGCAGCCTATTACCCCCTCGGCTTCAGGGCGAGCAGTACTTC,CASSLLPPRLQGEQYF,TRBV11-1,NA,TRBJ2-7,NA
TGTGCCAGCAGCGTGACACAGGGACACGGTTCACCCCTCCACTTT,CASSVTQGHGSPLHF,TRBV9,NA,TRBJ1-6,NA
TGTGCCAGCTCACCGGGACAGATCTCTGGGGCCAACGTCCTGACTTTC,CASSPGQISGANVLTF,TRBV18,NA,TRBJ2-6,TRBD1
TGTGCCAGCAGTTACGGTCGACAGGGGAAACACTATGGCTACACCTTC,CASSYGRQGKHYGYTF,TRBV6-5,NA,TRBJ1-2,TRBD1
TGTGCCACCAGCCGGGACAGGGGGGCTACCCCAGATACGCAGTATTTT,CATSRDRGATPDTQYF,TRBV24-1,once,TRBJ2-3,TRBD1
TGTGCCAGCAGCCCTACCCGGACAGCAGAAACTACGAACACCGGGGAGCTGTTTTTT,CASSPTRTAETTNTGELFF,TRBV6-4,few,TRBJ2-2,NA
TGCAGCGTTGAAAGGTACGGGACAGAGAACACCGGGGAGCTGTTTTTT,CSVERYGTENTGELFF,TRBV29-1,NA,TRBJ2-2,TRBD1
TGTGCCAGCAGCGTAGGGACTAGCGGGGGCCAAGAGACCCAGTACTTC,CASSVGTSGGQETQYF,TRBV9,NA,TRBJ2-5,TRBD2
TGTGCCAGCAGCTTACTAAGCGGAGGCGAGCAGTACTTC,CASSLLSGGEQYF,TRBV7-2,few,TRBJ2-7,NA
TGTGCCAGCAGTTCAGGGGGTTACTACGAGCAGTACTTC,CASSSGGYYEQYF,TRBV28,NA,TRBJ2-7,TRBD1
TGCGCCAGCAGCCAAGATGCAGGGGGAAAAGCTTTCTTT,CASSQDAGGKAFF,TRBV4-3,NA,TRBJ1-1,TRBD1
TGTGCCAGCAGCCAATTAACTGGACAGGGGGTAAAGAGCGTGGATTTAGAGCAGTACTTC,CASSQLTGQGVKSVDLEQYF,TRBV16,NA,TRBJ2-7,TRBD1
TGTGCCAGCAGCCCCGGGACTCGCACCTACGAGCAGTACTTC,CASSPGTRTYEQYF,TRBV7-2,NA,TRBJ2-7,NA
TGTGCCAGCAGCGAAATGGGACTAGCGGGGGGGGACACCGGGGAGCTGTTTTTT,CASSEMGLAGGDTGELFF,TRBV9,NA,TRBJ2-2,TRBD2
TGCGCCAGCAGCTTGACTTCCCCCAGGGGGTCCACCGGGGAGCTGTTTTTT,CASSLTSPRGSTGELFF,TRBV5-1,NA,TRBJ2-2,TRBD1
TGTGCCAGCAGCATCACAGGGGTCTTAAATTATGGCTACACCTTC,CASSITGVLNYGYTF,TRBV27,NA,TRBJ1-2,TRBD1
TGCGCCAGCAAGGCAGGGATAGCGGGAGTAGCCTACAATGAGCAGTTCTTC,CASKAGIAGVAYNEQFF,TRBV5-1,NA,TRBJ2-1,TRBD2
TGTGCCAGCAGTCCACTCCTGACCTCGGCGGGTGAAAAACTGTTTTTT,CASSPLLTSAGEKLFF,TRBV28,NA,TRBJ1-4,NA
TGTGCCAGCAGCTTGAGACAGGGGTACGAGCAGTACTTC,CASSLRQGYEQYF,TRBV11-1,NA,TRBJ2-7,TRBD1
TGTGCCAGCAGCTTACGGACAGGGACCACTAATGAGCAGTTCTTC,CASSLRTGTTNEQFF,TRBV7-9,NA,TRBJ2-1,TRBD1
TGTGCCAGCTCACCTACGACAGTAAATTGGGGCTACACCTTC,CASSPTTVNWGYTF,TRBV18,NA,TRBJ1-2,NA
TGCGCCAGCAGCCAAGGTCCACGTACGAGCTCCTACAATGAGCAGTTCTTC,CASSQGPRTSSYNEQFF,TRBV4-1,NA,TRBJ2-1,NA
TGTGCCAGCAGCTCCAAAGGGCGGGAGCTCAACACCGGGGAGCTGTTTTTT,CASSSKGRELNTGELFF,TRBV5-4,NA,TRBJ2-2,TRBD2
TGTGCCAGCAGCTTGGCCTTTTATTCCGGGACAGGGCCCTTGAACACTGAAGCTTTCTTT,CASSLAFYSGTGPLNTEAFF,TRBV5-4,NA,TRBJ1-1,TRBD1
TGTGCCAGTAGTCCACGGACAGGGACGATGAACACTGAAGCTTTCTTT,CASSPRTGTMNTEAFF,TRBV19,NA,TRBJ1-1,TRBD1
TGTGCCAGCACCCAGCTATGGCTAGGGGAAAATGAGCAGTTCTTC,CASTQLWLGENEQFF,TRBV7-9,NA,TRBJ2-1,NA
TGCGCCAGCAGCCAAGATACCCGGGGGAGCGAGCAGTACTTC,CASSQDTRGSEQYF,TRBV4-1,NA,TRBJ2-7,NA
TGCAGCGTTCTCAAACAGGGCAACACAGATACGCAGTATTTT,CSVLKQGNTDTQYF,TRBV29-1,NA,TRBJ2-3,NA
TGTGCCAGCAGCCTCGCAGGGGTCGCCGGGGAGCTGTTTTTT,CASSLAGVAGELFF,TRBV7-9,NA,TRBJ2-2,NA
TGTGCCAGCAGCTTAGATCGAGGCTACGAGCAGTACTTC,CASSLDRGYEQYF,TRBV11-3,NA,TRBJ2-7,NA
TGTGCCAGCAGTTCAGGGGCCGAGTTACACACAGATACGCAGTATTTT,CASSSGAELHTDTQYF,TRBV28,NA,TRBJ2-3,NA
TGTGCCACGTACAGGGGATCTTATGGCAATCAGCCCCAGCATTTT,CATYRGSYGNQPQHF,TRBV6-5,once,TRBJ1-5,TRBD1
TGTGCCAGTAGTAGAGACAGGGTGGAGAACACTGAAGCTTTCTTT,CASSRDRVENTEAFF,TRBV19,NA,TRBJ1-1,TRBD1
TGTGCCACCAGCAGAGATGTAGTGGGCACCTCCTACGAGCAGTACTTC,CATSRDVVGTSYEQYF,TRBV15,NA,TRBJ2-7,NA
TGCGCCAGCAGCCAAGATAGTGCGGGGCCCTACAATGAGCAGTTCTTC,CASSQDSAGPYNEQFF,TRBV4-3,NA,TRBJ2-1,NA
TGTGCCATCAGTGAACAGGGACAGGGGTCGAATCAGCCCCAGCATTTT,CAISEQGQGSNQPQHF,TRBV10-3,NA,TRBJ1-5,TRBD1
TGTGCCAGCAGTTACGGGGACAGTTCCTCACCCCTCCACTTT,CASSYGDSSSPLHF,TRBV6-5,NA,TRBJ1-6,TRBD1